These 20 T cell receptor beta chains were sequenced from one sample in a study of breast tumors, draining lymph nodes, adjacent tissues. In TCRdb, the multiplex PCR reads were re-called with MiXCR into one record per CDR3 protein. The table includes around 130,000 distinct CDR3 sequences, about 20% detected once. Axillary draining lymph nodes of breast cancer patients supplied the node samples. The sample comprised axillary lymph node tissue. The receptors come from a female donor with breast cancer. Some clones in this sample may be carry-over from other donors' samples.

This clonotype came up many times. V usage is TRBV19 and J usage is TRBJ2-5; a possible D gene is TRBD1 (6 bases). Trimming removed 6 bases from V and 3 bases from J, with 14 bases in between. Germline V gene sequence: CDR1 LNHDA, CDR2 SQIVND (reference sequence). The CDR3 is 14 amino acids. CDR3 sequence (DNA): TGTGCCAGTAGCGACCGAGGGGGAAAAGAGACCCAGTACTTC. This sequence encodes CASSDRGGKETQYF.

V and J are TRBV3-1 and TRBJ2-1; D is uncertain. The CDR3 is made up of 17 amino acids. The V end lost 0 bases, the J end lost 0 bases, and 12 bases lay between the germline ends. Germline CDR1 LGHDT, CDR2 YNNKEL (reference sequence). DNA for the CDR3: TGTGCCAGCAGCCAAGATCGGCTCGAGAGCTCCTACAATGAGCAGTTCTTC. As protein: CASSQDRLESSYNEQFF.

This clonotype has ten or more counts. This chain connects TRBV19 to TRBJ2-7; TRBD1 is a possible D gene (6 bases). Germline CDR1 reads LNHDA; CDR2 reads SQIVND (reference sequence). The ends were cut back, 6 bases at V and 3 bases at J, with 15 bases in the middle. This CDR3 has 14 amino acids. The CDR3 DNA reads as TGTGCCAGTAGATTCCGGGACACCAACTACGAGCAGTACTTC. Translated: CASRFRDTNYEQYF.

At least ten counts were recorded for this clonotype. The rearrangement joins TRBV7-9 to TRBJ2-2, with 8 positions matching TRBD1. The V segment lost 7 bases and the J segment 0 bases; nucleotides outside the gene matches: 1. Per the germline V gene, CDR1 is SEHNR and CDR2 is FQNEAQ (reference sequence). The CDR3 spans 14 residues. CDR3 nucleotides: TGTGCCAGCAAGGACAGGGCGAACACCGGGGAGCTGTTTTTT. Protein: CASKDRANTGELFF.

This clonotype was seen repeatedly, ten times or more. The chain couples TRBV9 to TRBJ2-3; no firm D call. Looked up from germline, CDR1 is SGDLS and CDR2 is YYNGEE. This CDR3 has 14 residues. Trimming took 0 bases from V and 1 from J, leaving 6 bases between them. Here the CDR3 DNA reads TGTGCCAGCAGCGTAGCAGGACGCACAGATACGCAGTATTTT. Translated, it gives CASSVAGRTDTQYF.

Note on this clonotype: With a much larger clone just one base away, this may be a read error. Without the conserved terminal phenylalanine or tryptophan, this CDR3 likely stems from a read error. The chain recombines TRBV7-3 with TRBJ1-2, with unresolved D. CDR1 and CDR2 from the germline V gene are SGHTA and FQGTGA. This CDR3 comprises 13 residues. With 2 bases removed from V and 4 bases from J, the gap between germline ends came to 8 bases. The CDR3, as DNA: TGTGCCAGCAGCTTAGGGCAGTTCTATGGCTACACCTCC. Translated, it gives CASSLGQFYGYTS.

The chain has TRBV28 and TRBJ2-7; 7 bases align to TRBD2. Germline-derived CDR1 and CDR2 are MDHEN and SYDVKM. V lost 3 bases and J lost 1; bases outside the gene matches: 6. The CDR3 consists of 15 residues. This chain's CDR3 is CASSLTYGRSYEQYF. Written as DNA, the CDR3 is TGTGCCAGCAGTTTGACCTACGGGAGGTCCTACGAGCAGTACTTC.

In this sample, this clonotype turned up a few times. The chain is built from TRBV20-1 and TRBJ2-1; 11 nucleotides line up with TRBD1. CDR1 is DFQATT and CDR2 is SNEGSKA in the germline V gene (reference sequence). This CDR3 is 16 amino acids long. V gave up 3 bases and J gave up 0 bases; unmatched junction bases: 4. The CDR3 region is CSASAGTGGSYNEQFF. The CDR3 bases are TGCAGTGCTAGCGCCGGGACAGGGGGCTCCTACAATGAGCAGTTCTTC.

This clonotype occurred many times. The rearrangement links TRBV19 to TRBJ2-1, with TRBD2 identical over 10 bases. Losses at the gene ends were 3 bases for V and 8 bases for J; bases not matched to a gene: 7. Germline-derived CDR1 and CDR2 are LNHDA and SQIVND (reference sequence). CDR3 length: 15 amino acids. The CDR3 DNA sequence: TGTGCCAGTAGTATCCAACTAGCGGGATCCTATGAGCAGTTCTTC. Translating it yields CASSIQLAGSYEQFF.

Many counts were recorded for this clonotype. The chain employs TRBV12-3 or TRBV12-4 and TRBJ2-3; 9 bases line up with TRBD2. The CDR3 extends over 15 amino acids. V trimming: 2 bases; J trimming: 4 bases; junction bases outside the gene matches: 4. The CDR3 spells CASSLSRGGPDTQYF. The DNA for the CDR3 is TGTGCCAGCAGTTTATCGCGGGGGGGCCCAGATACGCAGTATTTT.

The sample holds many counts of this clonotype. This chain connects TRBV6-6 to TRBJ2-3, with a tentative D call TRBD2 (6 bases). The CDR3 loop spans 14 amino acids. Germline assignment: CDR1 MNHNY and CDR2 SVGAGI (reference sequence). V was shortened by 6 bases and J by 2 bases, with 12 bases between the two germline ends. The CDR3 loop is CASRRGEYTDTQYF. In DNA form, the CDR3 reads TGTGCCAGCAGGCGGGGAGAGTACACAGATACGCAGTATTTT.

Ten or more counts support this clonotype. Here the CDR3 DNA reads TGCAGTGCTAGTAGCGGAGCTAACTATGGCTACACCTTC. Amino acids: CSASSGANYGYTF. The rearrangement joins TRBV20-1 to TRBJ1-2; D not certain. Germline CDR1 and CDR2: DFQATT and SNEGSKA (reference sequence). Deletions cut 3 bases from V and 0 bases from J, with 8 bases between. This CDR3 spans 13 amino acids.

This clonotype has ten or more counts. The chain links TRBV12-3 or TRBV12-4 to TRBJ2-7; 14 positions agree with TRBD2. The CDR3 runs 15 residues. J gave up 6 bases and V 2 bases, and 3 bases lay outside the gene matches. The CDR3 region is CASSLRGLAGVEQYF. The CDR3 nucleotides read TGTGCCAGCAGTTTAAGGGGACTAGCGGGAGTCGAGCAGTACTTC.

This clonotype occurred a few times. The DNA for the CDR3 is TGCGCCAGCAGCCAACCCGAGACCGGGGGGGGGATAAACACCGGGGAGCTGTTTTTT. This codes for CASSQPETGGGINTGELFF. This chain connects TRBV4-1 to TRBJ2-2, with 8 bases identical to TRBD2. Germline CDR1 MGHRA, CDR2 YSYEKL. Trimming at V came to 2 bases and at J to 2 bases, leaving 13 bases not matched to a gene. The CDR3 length is 19 residues.

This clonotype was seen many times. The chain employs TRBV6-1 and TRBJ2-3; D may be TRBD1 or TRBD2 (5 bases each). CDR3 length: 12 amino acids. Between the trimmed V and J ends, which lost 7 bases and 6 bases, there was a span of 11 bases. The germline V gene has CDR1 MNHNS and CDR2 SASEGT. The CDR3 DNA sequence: TGTGCCAGCATGGGGACGATGGATACGCAGTATTTT. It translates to CASMGTMDTQYF.

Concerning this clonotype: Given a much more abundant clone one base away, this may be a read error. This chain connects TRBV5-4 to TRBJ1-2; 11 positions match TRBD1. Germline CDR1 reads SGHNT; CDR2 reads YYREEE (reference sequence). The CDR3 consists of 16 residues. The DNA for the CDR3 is TGTGCCAGCAGCTTGGGGGGGACAGGGGGGAACTATGGCAACACCTTC. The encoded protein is CASSLGGTGGNYGNTF.

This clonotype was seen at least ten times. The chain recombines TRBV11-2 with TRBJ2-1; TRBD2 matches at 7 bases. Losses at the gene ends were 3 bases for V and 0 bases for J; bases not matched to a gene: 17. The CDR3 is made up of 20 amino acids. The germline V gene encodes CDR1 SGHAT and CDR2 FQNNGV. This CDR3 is CASSFLGLGARGASYNEQFF. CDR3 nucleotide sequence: TGTGCCAGCAGCTTTTTAGGACTAGGGGCTAGGGGAGCCTCCTACAATGAGCAGTTCTTC. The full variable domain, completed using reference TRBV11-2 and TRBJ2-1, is EAGVAQSPRYKIIEKRQSVAFWCNPISGHATLYWYQQILGQGPKLLIQFQNNGVVDDSQLPKDRFSAERLKGVDSTLKIQPAKLEDSAVYLCASSFLGLGARGASYNEQFFGPGTRLTVL.

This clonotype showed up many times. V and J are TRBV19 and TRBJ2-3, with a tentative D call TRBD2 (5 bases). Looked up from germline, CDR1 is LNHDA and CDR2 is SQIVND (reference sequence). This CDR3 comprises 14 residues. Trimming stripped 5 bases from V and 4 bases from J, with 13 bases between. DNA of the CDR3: TGTGCCAGTAGTGCGACCCGGGATCCAGATACGCAGTATTTT. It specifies CASSATRDPDTQYF.

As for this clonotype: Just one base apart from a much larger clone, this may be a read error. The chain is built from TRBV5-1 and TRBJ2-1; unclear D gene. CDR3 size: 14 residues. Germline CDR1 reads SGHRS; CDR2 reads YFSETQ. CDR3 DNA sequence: TGCGTCAGCAGCTTCGGGCTCCCGGGCGATGAGCAGTTCTTC. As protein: CVSSFGLPGDEQFF.

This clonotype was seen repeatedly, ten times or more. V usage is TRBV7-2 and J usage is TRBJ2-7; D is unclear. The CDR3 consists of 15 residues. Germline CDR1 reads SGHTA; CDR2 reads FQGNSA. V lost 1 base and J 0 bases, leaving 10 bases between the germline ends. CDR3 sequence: CASSLEAESSYEQYF. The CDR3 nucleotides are TGTGCCAGCAGCTTAGAAGCCGAGAGCTCCTACGAGCAGTACTTC.